These 32 T cell receptor beta chains came from one sample sequenced in a study of T cell responses to AZD1222 COVID-19 vaccine. TCRdb's table, derived via immunoSEQ multiplex PCR, lists solely in-frame clones and lacks some. Among under 30,000 clones listed, 86% were seen once. Sequences were derived from peripheral blood, sampled 28 days after the second AZD1222 dose. The source of these receptors is an adult who received the AZD1222 COVID-19 vaccine.

The chain is built from TRBV5-1 and TRBJ1-2; possibly TRBD1 for D (6 bases). Germline V lookup: CDR1 SGHRS, CDR2 YFSETQ. V dropped 2 bases and J dropped 2 bases, with 16 bases sitting between them. This CDR3 is 16 amino acids long. CDR3 protein: CASSFVGQQGNYGYTF. CDR3 nucleotides: TGCGCCAGCAGCTTCGTGGGACAACAAGGCAACTATGGCTACACCTTC.

This sequence joins TRBV28 and TRBJ1-4; D perhaps matches TRBD1 (5 bases). Germline V gene lookup returns CDR1 MDHEN and CDR2 SYDVKM. The CDR3 contains 11 residues. The V end lost 10 bases, the J end lost 7 bases, and 10 bases lay between the germline ends. The CDR3: CAMGQGEKLFF. The CDR3 nucleotides are TGTGCCATGGGGCAGGGTGAAAAACTGTTTTTT.

In this sample, this clone turned up a few times. V gene TRBV6-5 combines with J gene TRBJ2-1, with no clear D. Germline CDR1 is MNHEY and CDR2 is SVGAGI. The germline V and J ends were trimmed by 6 bases and 4 bases, with 7 bases remaining between them. The CDR3 has 12 residues. Written as DNA, the CDR3 is TGTGCCAGCAGGACCCGTTACAATGAGCAGTTCTTC. The encoded protein is CASRTRYNEQFF.

The genes are TRBV28 and TRBJ1-4, with 7 bases aligning to TRBD1. From germline, CDR1 is MDHEN and CDR2 SYDVKM. V shed 5 bases and J 8 bases; nucleotides not matched to a gene: 11. This CDR3 spans 15 amino acids. CDR3 amino acids: CASSPQGGWVEKLFF. Here the CDR3 DNA reads TGTGCCAGCAGTCCCCAGGGGGGTTGGGTAGAAAAACTGTTTTTT. Full variable domain (outside the CDR3, taken from reference TRBV28 and TRBJ1-4): DVKVTQSSRYLVKRTGEKVFLECVQDMDHENMFWYRQDPGLGLRLIYFSYDVKMKEKGDIPEGYSVSREKKERFSLILESASTNQTSMYLCASSPQGGWVEKLFFGSGTQLSVL.

The genes are TRBV11-3 and TRBJ2-1; TRBD2 might be the D (6 bases). The CDR3 covers 15 residues. V was clipped by 5 bases and J by 1 base, with 12 bases between them. CDR1 is SGHNT and CDR2 is YENEEA in the germline V gene. CDR3 in amino acids: CASSPRDSSYNEQFF. CDR3 DNA: TGTGCCAGCAGCCCCCGGGACTCATCCTACAATGAGCAGTTCTTC. Using reference TRBV11-3 and TRBJ2-1 for the parts outside the CDR3, the full variable domain is EAGVVQSPRYKIIEKKQPVAFWCNPISGHNTLYWYLQNLGQGPELLIRYENEEAVDDSQLPKDRFSAERLKGVDSTLKIQPAELGDSAVYLCASSPRDSSYNEQFFGPGTRLTVL.

The chain couples TRBV7-2 to TRBJ1-1; no reliable D call. V was clipped by 7 bases and J by 2 bases, with 11 bases between them. This CDR3 region has 13 residues. CDR1 is SGHTA, CDR2 FQGNSA, per germline. In DNA form, the CDR3 reads TGTGCCAGCACCCAACAGCATAACACTGAAGCTTTCTTT. Protein product: CASTQQHNTEAFF.

The V and J genes are TRBV2 and TRBJ1-2; D is perhaps TRBD1 (5 bases). Germline-derived CDR1 and CDR2 are SNHLY and FYNNEI. The CDR3 is 16 amino acids. With 4 bases removed from V and 2 bases from J, the gap between germline ends came to 17 bases. The CDR3 sequence is CASSGGVRAYNYGYTF. The CDR3, as DNA: TGTGCCAGCAGTGGGGGGGTGAGGGCTTACAACTATGGCTACACCTTC.

The chain combines TRBV7-2 with TRBJ1-1; unclear D gene. CDR3 length equals 13 residues. Germline V CDR1 and CDR2: SGHTA, FQGNSA. Trimming removed 4 bases at V and 2 bases at J, with 8 bases between. Written as DNA, the CDR3 is TGTGCCAGCAGCTCCGCACGAAACACTGAAGCTTTCTTT. Protein sequence: CASSSARNTEAFF.

The chain combines TRBV7-2 with TRBJ1-2, with a weak D call TRBD1 (6 bases). CDR1 SGHTA and CDR2 FQGNSA come from the germline V gene. The V gene lost 8 bases and the J gene lost 2 bases, with 21 bases spanning the gap. The CDR3 runs 16 residues. The CDR3 DNA reads TGTGCCAGCCTTCCCCCCCCGCGGGGGCTAAACTATGGCTACACCTTC. This sequence encodes CASLPPPRGLNYGYTF.

This chain joins TRBV2 and TRBJ2-1; TRBD1 matches at 8 bases. Germline V lookup: CDR1 SNHLY, CDR2 FYNNEI. CDR3 length: 15 amino acids. With 6 bases clipped from V and 4 bases from J, the junction kept 8 bases outside the gene matches. The CDR3 here is CASRKDRVGYNEQFF. In nucleotides, the CDR3 is TGTGCCAGCAGGAAGGACAGGGTGGGGTACAATGAGCAGTTCTTC.

The V gene is TRBV20-1, the J gene TRBJ2-7; D might be TRBD2 (6 bases). The CDR3 is made up of 13 amino acids. V lost 3 bases and J 3 bases, leaving 12 bases between the germline ends. The germline V gene has CDR1 DFQATT and CDR2 SNEGSKA (reference sequence). CDR3 bases: TGCAGTGCTAGTAGGGGACTCCACTACGAGCAGTACTTC. Translating gives CSASRGLHYEQYF.

CDR3 DNA sequence: TGCGCCAGCAGCGTGGGACAGGGGGCCGGCGAGCAGTACTTC. It translates to CASSVGQGAGEQYF. V gene TRBV5-1 combines with J gene TRBJ2-7; 12 bases match TRBD1. With 4 bases clipped from V and 6 bases from J, the junction kept 5 bases outside the gene matches. Germline-derived CDR1 and CDR2 are SGHRS and YFSETQ. CDR3 size: 14 residues.

The chain joins TRBV5-6 to TRBJ2-5, with a weak D call TRBD1 (6 bases). This CDR3 comprises 15 residues. Germline-derived CDR1 and CDR2 are SGHDT and YYEEEE. Trimming took off 4 bases at V and 2 bases at J, with 15 bases between the two ends. The CDR3 loop reads CASSTSTGIQETQYF. CDR3 nucleotides: TGTGCCAGCAGCACTTCGACAGGAATACAAGAGACCCAGTACTTC.

The chain recombines TRBV29-1 with TRBJ1-5; tentatively, D is TRBD1 (5 bases). The CDR3 consists of 13 residues. Deletions cut 5 bases from V and 5 bases from J, with 13 bases between. Germline V gene data show CDR1 as SQVTM and CDR2 as ANQGSEA. The CDR3 DNA reads TGCAGCGTTCTAAGGGGTTTTGATCAGCCCCAGCATTTT. This sequence encodes CSVLRGFDQPQHF.

This clone was observed a few times. The chain uses TRBV3-1 (or the pseudogene TRBV3-2) and TRBJ2-1, with D unclear. Trimming left V 2 bases short and J 4 bases short, with 9 bases between. CDR1 and CDR2 (germline): LGHDT, YNNKEL (reference sequence). The CDR3 runs to 14 residues. Here the CDR3 DNA reads TGTGCCAGCAGCCAATTGGGGATATACAATGAGCAGTTCTTC. This codes for CASSQLGIYNEQFF.

This chain joins TRBV6-5 and TRBJ1-4; no firm D call. Between the trimmed V and J ends, which lost 9 bases and 7 bases, there was a span of 6 bases. Germline V gene sequence: CDR1 MNHEY, CDR2 SVGAGI. CDR3 size: 10 residues. Here the CDR3 reads CASKGEKLFF. CDR3 coding DNA: TGTGCCAGTAAAGGTGAAAAACTGTTTTTT.

The sample holds one count of this clone. The chain joins TRBV18 to TRBJ2-5; weak D call: TRBD1 (6 bases). In germline, CDR1 is KGHSH, CDR2 LQKENI. The V end was cut by 0 bases, the J end by 2 bases, with 7 bases between. The CDR3 runs 14 residues. CDR3: CASSPPQGQETQYF. DNA for the CDR3: TGTGCCAGCTCACCACCGCAGGGGCAAGAGACCCAGTACTTC.

The V call is TRBV7-7, the J call TRBJ1-2; the match to TRBD1 covers 8 bases. The V and J ends lost 5 bases and 3 bases, in that order; junction bases with no gene match: 8. From germline, CDR1 is SSHAT and CDR2 FNYEAQ (reference sequence). The CDR3 spans 15 residues. In nucleotides, the CDR3 is TGTGCCAGCAGCCCGGACAGGGAGGGGGACTATGGCTACACCTTC. Amino acid sequence: CASSPDREGDYGYTF.

The rearrangement joins TRBV18 to TRBJ2-2; no reliable D call. CDR1 and CDR2 from the germline V gene are KGHSH and LQKENI. V gave up 0 bases and J gave up 6 bases, with 8 bases separating them. This CDR3 has 14 residues. CDR3 coding DNA: TGTGCCAGCTCACCACCTGTGCGTGCCGGGGAGCTGTTTTTT. The encoded protein is CASSPPVRAGELFF.

This sequence joins TRBV5-1 and TRBJ1-2; 11 bases are a match to TRBD1. Germline trimming cut 4 bases from V and 7 bases from J; bases unmatched to any gene: 6. This CDR3 spans 14 amino acids. The germline V gene encodes CDR1 SGHRS and CDR2 YFSETQ. CDR3: CASSPGQGAFGYTF. DNA of the CDR3: TGCGCCAGCAGCCCCGGACAGGGGGCGTTTGGCTACACCTTC.

This chain joins TRBV28 and TRBJ1-5, with D tentatively TRBD1 (5 bases). Germline CDR1 reads MDHEN; CDR2 reads SYDVKM. The CDR3 runs to 13 residues. V was shortened by 2 bases and J by 8 bases, with 10 bases between the two germline ends. The CDR3 DNA is TGTGCCAGCAGTTTAGACAGAGTAAAGCCCCAGCATTTT. Its translation is CASSLDRVKPQHF.

The chain joins TRBV4-1 to TRBJ2-2, with 12 positions matching TRBD2. This CDR3 spans 19 amino acids. V lost 0 bases and J lost 3; bases outside the gene matches: 8. Germline lookup yields CDR1 MGHRA and CDR2 YSYEKL. The CDR3 reads CASSQDLLAGGPDTGELFF. In nucleotides, the CDR3 is TGCGCCAGCAGCCAAGATCTGCTAGCGGGAGGGCCAGACACCGGGGAGCTGTTTTTT.

The chain joins TRBV11-2 to TRBJ2-7, with a tentative D call TRBD1 (6 bases). CDR3 length equals 14 residues. Germline CDR1 reads SGHAT; CDR2 reads FQNNGV. V was shortened by 5 bases and J by 2 bases, with 13 bases between the two germline ends. The CDR3 DNA reads as TGTGCCAGCAGCCAGGGGCAGCGGACCTACGAGCAGTACTTC. Translation: CASSQGQRTYEQYF.

The chain links TRBV4-2 to TRBJ2-7; D is perhaps TRBD2 (6 bases). The CDR3 covers 16 residues. Per germline, CDR1 LGHNA and CDR2 YNFKEQ. Trimming took off 1 base at V and 4 bases at J, with 17 bases between the two ends. CDR3 protein: CASSQGVGEVRYEQYF. CDR3 nucleotides: TGTGCCAGCAGCCAAGGGGTGGGGGAGGTCCGATACGAGCAGTACTTC.

The CDR3 nucleotides are TGTGCCAGCAGTGACCGGCAGGGCCCTCAAACTGAAGCTTTCTTT. Its protein is CASSDRQGPQTEAFF. The chain has TRBV6-1 and TRBJ1-1; TRBD1 is a possible D gene (5 bases). CDR1 and CDR2 from the germline V gene are MNHNS and SASEGT. Trimming took 3 bases from V and 5 from J, leaving 16 bases between them. The CDR3 sequence is 15 residues long.

The chain has TRBV7-3 and TRBJ2-5, with D unresolved. V shed 1 base and J shed 4 bases, with 16 bases lying between them. Germline assignment: CDR1 SGHTA and CDR2 FQGTGA. CDR3 length: 16 amino acids. The CDR3: CASSLNPRTSGETQYF. In DNA, the CDR3 is TGTGCCAGCAGCTTAAACCCTAGAACCTCGGGAGAGACCCAGTACTTC. The full variable domain, rest sourced from reference TRBV7-3 and TRBJ2-5, is GAGVSQTPSNKVTEKGKYVELRCDPISGHTALYWYRQSLGQGPEFLIYFQGTGAADDSGLPNDRFFAVRPEGSVSTLKIQRTERGDSAVYLCASSLNPRTSGETQYFGPGTRLLVL.

The CDR3 here is CASSWGDRGLTNEKLFF. DNA of the CDR3: TGTGCCAGCAGTTGGGGAGACAGGGGGCTTACTAATGAAAAACTGTTTTTT. The chain links TRBV27 to TRBJ1-4, with 10 bases fitting TRBD1. V was clipped by 4 bases and J by 2 bases; unmatched bases: 7. The length of the CDR3 is 17 residues. Germline V gives CDR1 MNHEY, CDR2 SMNVEV (reference sequence). The variable domain in full, completed from reference TRBV27 and TRBJ1-4, reads EAQVTQNPRYLITVTGKKLTVTCSQNMNHEYMSWYRQDPGLGLRQIYYSMNVEVTDKGDVPEGYKVSRKEKRNFPLILESPSPNQTSLYFCASSWGDRGLTNEKLFFGSGTQLSVL.

V is TRBV30 and J is TRBJ1-1, with D perhaps matching TRBD1 (5 bases). V lost 7 bases to trimming and J lost 6 bases, with 18 bases between them. The CDR3 runs to 13 residues. Looked up from germline, CDR1 is GTSNPN and CDR2 is SVGIG (reference sequence). CDR3 DNA sequence: TGTGCCTCCCGGGGGGGTGCGGGTGCTGAAGCTTTCTTT. The encoded protein is CASRGGAGAEAFF.

J is TRBJ2-7 and V is TRBV2; D possibly matches TRBD1 or TRBD2 (6 bases each). This CDR3 comprises 13 residues. Germline-derived CDR1 and CDR2 are SNHLY and FYNNEI. Deletions cut 6 bases from V and 0 bases from J, with 9 bases between. Here the CDR3 DNA reads TGTGCCAGCAGGCGGGACACCTCCTACGAGCAGTACTTC. Translation: CASRRDTSYEQYF. Full variable domain (rest looked up from reference TRBV2 and TRBJ2-7): EPEVTQTPSHQVTQMGQEVILRCVPISNHLYFYWYRQILGQKVEFLVSFYNNEISEKSEIFDDQFSVERPDGSNFTLKIRSTKLEDSAMYFCASRRDTSYEQYFGPGTRLTVT.

The V and J genes are TRBV5-1 and TRBJ2-1; a weak D match, TRBD1 (5 bases). Trimming pared 4 bases from V and 0 bases from J, leaving 8 bases between. The CDR3 consists of 14 residues. CDR1 and CDR2 from the germline V gene are SGHRS and YFSETQ. CDR3 region: CASSRQGSYNEQFF. The CDR3 coding sequence is TGCGCCAGCAGCAGGCAGGGCTCCTACAATGAGCAGTTCTTC.

This rearrangement joins TRBV19 to TRBJ2-6; 7 nucleotides align to TRBD1. Trimming removed 10 bases from V and 0 bases from J; junction bases left unmatched: 15. The CDR3 spans 18 residues. Germline V CDR1 and CDR2: LNHDA, SQIVND (reference sequence). The CDR3 loop is CATGRASGQSSGANVLTF. The CDR3 bases are TGTGCCACGGGACGGGCGTCGGGACAGTCCTCTGGGGCCAACGTCCTGACTTTC. Together with reference TRBV19 and TRBJ2-6, the CDR3 gives the full variable domain: DGGITQSPKYLFRKEGQNVTLSCEQNLNHDAMYWYRQDPGQGLRLIYYSQIVNDFQKGDIAEGYSVSREKKESFPLTVTSAQKNPTAFYLCATGRASGQSSGANVLTFGAGSRLTVL.

This clone turned up a few times. The chain carries TRBV27 and TRBJ1-6; TRBD1 matches 10 bases. The CDR3 loop spans 15 amino acids. Trimming cost V 2 bases and J 7 bases; bases outside gene matches: 2. CDR1 and CDR2 from the germline V gene are MNHEY and SMNVEV (reference sequence). The CDR3, as DNA: TGTGCCAGCAGTTTACAGGACAGGGGGAATTCACCCCTCCACTTT. Translation: CASSLQDRGNSPLHF.